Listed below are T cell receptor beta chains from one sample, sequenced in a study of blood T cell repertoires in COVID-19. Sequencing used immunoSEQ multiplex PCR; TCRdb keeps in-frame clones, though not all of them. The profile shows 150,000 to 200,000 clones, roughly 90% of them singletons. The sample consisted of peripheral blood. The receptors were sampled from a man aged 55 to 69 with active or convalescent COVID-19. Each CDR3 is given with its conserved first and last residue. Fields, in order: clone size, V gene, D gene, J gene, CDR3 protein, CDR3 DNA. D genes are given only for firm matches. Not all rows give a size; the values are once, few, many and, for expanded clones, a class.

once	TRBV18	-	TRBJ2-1	CASSPDAGLAYNEQFF	TGTGCCAGCTCACCGGATGCAGGGTTAGCCTACAATGAGCAGTTCTTC
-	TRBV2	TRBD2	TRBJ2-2	CASQLAGITGELFF	TGTGCCAGTCAACTAGCGGGGATCACCGGGGAGCTGTTTTTT
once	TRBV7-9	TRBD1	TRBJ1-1	CASSIQGARTEAFF	TGTGCCAGCAGTATACAGGGGGCGAGAACTGAAGCTTTCTTT
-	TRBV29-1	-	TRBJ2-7	CSVAPGQTLAYEQYF	TGCAGCGTGGCCCCCGGACAGACACTAGCCTACGAGCAGTACTTC
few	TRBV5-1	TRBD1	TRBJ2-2	CASSFGNRGLTGELFF	TGCGCCAGCAGCTTTGGGAACAGGGGCCTCACCGGGGAGCTGTTTTTT
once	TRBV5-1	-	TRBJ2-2	CASSLDGFSGELFF	TGCGCCAGCAGCTTGGACGGGTTTTCCGGGGAGCTGTTTTTT
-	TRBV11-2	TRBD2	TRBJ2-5	CASSLDGSGRGETQYF	TGTGCCAGCAGCTTAGATGGGAGTGGGAGGGGCGAGACCCAGTACTTC
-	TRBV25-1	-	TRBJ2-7	CASSDSRLYEQYF	TGTGCCAGCAGTGACTCCCGTCTCTACGAGCAGTACTTC
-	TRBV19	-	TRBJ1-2	CASSIIGQANYGYTF	TGTGCCAGTAGTATAATTGGGCAGGCGAACTATGGCTACACCTTC
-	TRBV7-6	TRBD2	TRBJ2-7	CASSRNPTSGSFSEQYF	TGTGCCAGCAGCCGGAATCCTACTAGCGGGAGTTTTAGCGAGCAGTACTTC
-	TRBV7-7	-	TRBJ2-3	CASSLSWRDTDTQYF	TGTGCCAGCAGCCTTAGTTGGAGGGACACAGATACGCAGTATTTT
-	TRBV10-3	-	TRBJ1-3	CAISHTSRGGGNTIYF	TGTGCCATCAGCCACACCTCCCGGGGGGGTGGAAACACCATATATTTT
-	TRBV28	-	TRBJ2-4	CASSGSSLRKNIQYF	TGTGCCAGCAGTGGTAGTTCGCTTCGCAAAAACATTCAGTACTTC
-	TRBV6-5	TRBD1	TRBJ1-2	CASTGQGEGDGYTF	TGTGCCAGCACCGGACAGGGGGAAGGTGATGGCTACACCTTC
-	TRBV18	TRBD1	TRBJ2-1	CASSPGTGTYNEQFF	TGTGCCAGCTCCCCCGGGACAGGGACCTACAATGAGCAGTTCTTC
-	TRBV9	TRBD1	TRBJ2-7	CASSVGGQGRYEQYF	TGTGCCAGCAGCGTAGGAGGACAGGGTCGGTACGAGCAGTACTTC
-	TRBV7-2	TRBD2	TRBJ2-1	CASSTLAQSNEQFF	TGTGCCAGCAGCACACTAGCGCAAAGCAATGAGCAGTTCTTC
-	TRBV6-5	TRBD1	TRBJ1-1	CASTRGRNEAFF	TGTGCCAGCACTAGGGGGCGGAATGAAGCTTTCTTT
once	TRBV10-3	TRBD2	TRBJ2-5	CAISDPASGVQETQYF	TGTGCCATCAGTGACCCGGCTAGCGGAGTACAAGAGACCCAGTACTTC
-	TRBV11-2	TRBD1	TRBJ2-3	CASRGMQGVGADTQYF	TGTGCCAGCAGGGGTATGCAGGGGGTTGGAGCGGATACGCAGTATTTT
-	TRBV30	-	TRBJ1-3	CAWSVLPQNSGNTIYF	TGTGCCTGGAGTGTTTTGCCACAAAACTCTGGAAACACCATATATTTT
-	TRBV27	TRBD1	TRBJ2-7	CASSPGTGGYEQYF	TGTGCCAGCAGTCCCGGGACAGGGGGCTACGAGCAGTACTTC
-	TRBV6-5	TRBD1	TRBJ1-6	CASTPDREGSPLHF	TGTGCCAGCACTCCTGACAGGGAAGGCTCACCCCTCCACTTT